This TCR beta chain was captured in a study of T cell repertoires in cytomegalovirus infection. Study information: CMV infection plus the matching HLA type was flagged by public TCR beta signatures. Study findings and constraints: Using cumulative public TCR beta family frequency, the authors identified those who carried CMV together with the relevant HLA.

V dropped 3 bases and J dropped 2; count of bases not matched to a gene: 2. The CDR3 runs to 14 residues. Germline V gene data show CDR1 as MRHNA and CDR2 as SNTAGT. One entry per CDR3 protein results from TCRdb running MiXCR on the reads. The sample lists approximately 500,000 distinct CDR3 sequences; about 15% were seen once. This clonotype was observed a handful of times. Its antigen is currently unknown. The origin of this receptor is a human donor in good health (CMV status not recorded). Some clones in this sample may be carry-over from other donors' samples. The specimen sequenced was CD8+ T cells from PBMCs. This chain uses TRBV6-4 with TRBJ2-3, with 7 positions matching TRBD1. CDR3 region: CASSEGQLTDTQYF. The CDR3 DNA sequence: TGTGCCAGCAGTGAGGGACAGCTCACAGATACGCAGTATTTT.